Reported below is one TCR beta chain. CDR1 is GTSNPN, CDR2 SVGIG, per germline (reference sequence). There are 13 residues in the CDR3. With 3 bases removed from V and 8 bases from J, the gap between germline ends came to 13 bases. The data are from a study of blood T cell repertoires in COVID-19. TCRdb's table, derived via immunoSEQ multiplex PCR, lists solely in-frame clones and lacks some. The profile shows about 43,000 clones, about 85% of them singletons. The chain carries TRBV30 and TRBJ1-4; no firm D call. Sequences were obtained from peripheral blood. This clonotype was obtained from a woman aged 80 or older with active COVID-19. The chain's CDR3 is CAWSLGSGEKLFF. The CDR3, as DNA: TGTGCCTGGAGCCTAGGAAGTGGCGAAAAACTGTTTTTT.